This T cell receptor (beta chain) was obtained from a study of blood T cell repertoires in COVID-19. Looking at the study overall: The cDNA or gDNA used as material had been derived from T cells, B-cell-depleted T cells, or PBMCs.

This CDR3 spans 13 amino acids. With V trimmed by 4 bases and J by 12 bases, 8 bases remained unmatched. Authors' processing steps: Researchers report that nucleated cell counts were estimated from reference gene primer amplification. TCRdb keeps only in-frame clones here, not all; method: immunoSEQ multiplex PCR. V and J calls and clone size come straight from that table; D and trimming were deduced from the DNA. The sample yields about 82,000 clones, 60% to 80% seen once. The sample taken for sequencing was peripheral blood. This chain connects TRBV12-3 or TRBV12-4 to TRBJ1-2, with 10 positions matching TRBD1. The receptor's source is a man aged 60 to 69 with COVID-19, enrolled during active disease. The CDR3 DNA reads as TGTGCCAGCAGTTCCGACAGGGGGCCGGATAACACCTTC. Translated, it gives CASSSDRGPDNTF.